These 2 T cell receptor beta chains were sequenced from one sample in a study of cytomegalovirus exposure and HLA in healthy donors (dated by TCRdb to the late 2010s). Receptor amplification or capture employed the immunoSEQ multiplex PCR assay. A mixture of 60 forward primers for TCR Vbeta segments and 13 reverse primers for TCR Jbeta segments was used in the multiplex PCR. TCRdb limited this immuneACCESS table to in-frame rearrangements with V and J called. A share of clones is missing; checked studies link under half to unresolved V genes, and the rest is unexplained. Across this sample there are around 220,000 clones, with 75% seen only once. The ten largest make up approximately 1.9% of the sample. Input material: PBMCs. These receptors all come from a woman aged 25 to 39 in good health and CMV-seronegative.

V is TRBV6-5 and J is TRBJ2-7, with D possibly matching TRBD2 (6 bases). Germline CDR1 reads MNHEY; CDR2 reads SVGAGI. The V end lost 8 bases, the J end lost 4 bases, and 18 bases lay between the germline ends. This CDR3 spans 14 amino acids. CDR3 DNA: TGTGCCAGCTCGGAGGGAGGTCTCTTGTACGAGCAGTACTTC. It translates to CASSEGGLLYEQYF.

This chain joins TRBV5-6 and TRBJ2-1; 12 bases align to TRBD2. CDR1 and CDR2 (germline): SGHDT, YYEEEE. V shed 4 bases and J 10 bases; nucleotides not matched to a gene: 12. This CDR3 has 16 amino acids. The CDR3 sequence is CASSTLAGGPLVEQFF. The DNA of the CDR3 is TGTGCCAGCAGCACTCTAGCGGGAGGGCCTTTGGTAGAGCAGTTCTTC.